This entry concerns a single T cell receptor beta chain. Its antigen is not known. The data belong to a study of early T cells in non-severe SARS-CoV-2 infection. Study-wide results and limits: The study's VDJdb matching favored anti-spike CD8 responses and missed private and CD4 specificities.

Germline V CDR1 and CDR2: KGHSY, FQNENV. There are 18 residues in the CDR3. V was cut by 0 bases and J by 4 bases, with 20 bases left in between. Molecules of cDNA were individually given unique molecular identifiers that were attached to them. One entry per CDR3 protein, called by TCRdb with MiXCR from the 5' RACE reads. The profile shows over 90,000 distinct CDR3 sequences, roughly 12% of them singletons. The rearrangement joins TRBV16 to TRBJ2-3; tentative D call: TRBD2 (7 bases). This sequence originates from an adult who was a healthcare worker with PCR-confirmed SARS-CoV-2 infection or an uninfected control (not recorded which). Sequenced here: whole blood, sampled at baseline. CDR3 DNA sequence: TGTGCCAGCAGCCAATCACCAGCCTACAGGGAGGGGTCAGATACGCAGTATTTT. Amino acids: CASSQSPAYREGSDTQYF.